These 16 T cell receptor beta chains share one sample of origin, sequenced in a study of blood T cell repertoires in COVID-19 (dated by TCRdb to about 2020). Library creation used the immunoSEQ multiplex PCR assay. What TCRdb holds here is the immuneACCESS table cut down to in-frame rearrangements. Part of the clones is not present; checked against another copy, under half of the missing clones reflect an unresolved V gene, and the others are unexplained. The sample data list about 300,000 clones, and 70% to 90% of these were observed just once. Approximately 5.2% of the sample belongs to the ten largest clones. The specimen sequenced was PBMCs or T cells enriched from blood (not recorded which). The receptors shown here come from a woman aged 25 to 39 who had recovered from COVID-19.

A single count supports this clone. The V and J genes are TRBV5-5 and TRBJ1-6; 9 nucleotides match TRBD1. Germline V CDR1 and CDR2: SGHKS, YYEKEE (reference sequence). Trimming removed 2 bases from V and 10 bases from J; junction bases left unmatched: 7. The CDR3 contains 15 residues. The CDR3 DNA follows: TGTGCCAGCAGCTTAGGGACAGGGAATCCATCACCCCTCCACTTT. The encoded protein is CASSLGTGNPSPLHF. Together with reference TRBV5-5 and TRBJ1-6, the CDR3 gives the full variable domain: DAGVTQSPTHLIKTRGQQVTLRCSPISGHKSVSWYQQVLGQGPQFIFQYYEKEERGRGNFPDRFSARQFPNYSSELNVNALLLGDSALYLCASSLGTGNPSPLHFGNGTRLTVT.

The CDR3 region has the DNA TGTGCCAGCAGTGAAGCCGGGGGACGGGACATTCAGTACTTC. Its translation is CASSEAGGRDIQYF. The chain couples TRBV6-1 to TRBJ2-4; D possibly corresponds to TRBD2 (6 bases). The CDR3 is 14 residues long. The germline V gene has CDR1 MNHNS and CDR2 SASEGT. V was pared by 0 bases and J by 8 bases, with 11 bases between.

Comment on this clone: This CDR3 is also generated by other DNA sequences in the sample. V and J are TRBV7-2 and TRBJ2-7, with 8 positions matching TRBD2. Germline values: CDR1 SGHTA, CDR2 FQGNSA. Losses at the gene ends were 5 bases for V and 0 bases for J; bases not matched to a gene: 3. The CDR3 length is 14 residues. The CDR3: CASSLSGSSYEQYF. CDR3 in DNA: TGTGCCAGCAGCCTGAGCGGGAGCTCCTACGAGCAGTACTTC.

The chain carries TRBV9 and TRBJ2-3; TRBD2 agrees at 8 bases. V was clipped by 0 bases and J by 4 bases; unmatched bases: 4. CDR1 and CDR2 (germline): SGDLS, YYNGEE. CDR3 size: 15 residues. The DNA of the CDR3 is TGTGCCAGCAGCGTAGCGGGGGGGCTGGCAGATACGCAGTATTTT. It codes for CASSVAGGLADTQYF. The variable domain in full, with the rest retrieved from reference TRBV9 and TRBJ2-3, is DSGVTQTPKHLITATGQRVTLRCSPRSGDLSVYWYQQSLDQGLQFLIQYYNGEERAKGNILERFSAQQFPDLHSELNLSSLELGDSALYFCASSVAGGLADTQYFGPGTRLTVL.

The rearrangement uses TRBV10-3 and TRBJ1-5, with a tentative D call TRBD1 (5 bases). With 6 bases removed from V and 9 bases from J, the gap between germline ends came to 15 bases. In germline, CDR1 is ENHRY, CDR2 SYGVKD. This CDR3 has 13 amino acids. The CDR3 coding sequence is TGTGCCATCAGACGGGACTCCCAATCGCCCCAGCATTTT. Encoded protein: CAIRRDSQSPQHF.

The rearrangement joins TRBV5-1 to TRBJ1-5; weak D call: TRBD1 (6 bases). The germline CDR1 and CDR2 sequences are SGHRS and YFSETQ. This CDR3 is 13 amino acids long. Between the trimmed V and J ends, which lost 3 bases and 4 bases, there was a span of 8 bases. The CDR3 loop is CASSWQGNQPQHF. The DNA for the CDR3 is TGCGCCAGCAGCTGGCAGGGGAATCAGCCCCAGCATTTT.

The chain employs TRBV5-1 and TRBJ1-2, with D possibly TRBD1 on 5 matching bases. Germline-derived CDR1 and CDR2 are SGHRS and YFSETQ. V shed 1 base and J shed 0 bases, with 10 bases lying between them. The CDR3 spans 15 residues. The CDR3 DNA reads as TGCGCCAGCAGCTTGCGGGGGTTAGCTAACTATGGCTACACCTTC. Its translation is CASSLRGLANYGYTF.

This chain uses TRBV10-2 with TRBJ2-5; 11 bases map to TRBD1. The CDR3 runs to 14 residues. V lost 6 bases and J lost 2; bases outside the gene matches: 2. Germline lookup yields CDR1 WSHSY and CDR2 SAAADI. CDR3 protein: CASRGTGGQETQYF. In DNA, the CDR3 is TGCGCCAGCAGAGGGACAGGGGGGCAAGAGACCCAGTACTTC.

This chain joins TRBV4-1 and TRBJ2-1; TRBD1 matches 11 bases. The CDR3 covers 17 residues. Germline V gene sequence: CDR1 MGHRA, CDR2 YSYEKL. Trimming took 0 bases from V and 6 from J; bases not matched to a gene: 7. The CDR3 is CASSQEGQGAVRNEQFF. The CDR3 nucleotides are TGCGCCAGCAGCCAAGAAGGACAGGGGGCGGTCCGCAATGAGCAGTTCTTC.

V gene TRBV2 combines with J gene TRBJ1-3, with D hard to call. The CDR3 has 14 amino acids. Germline V gene data show CDR1 as SNHLY and CDR2 as FYNNEI. The germline V and J ends were trimmed by 6 bases and 4 bases, with 13 bases remaining between them. This chain's CDR3 is CASRPNLQGNTIYF. The CDR3 DNA is TGTGCCAGCAGGCCCAACCTGCAGGGAAACACCATATATTTT.

This rearrangement joins TRBV7-8 to TRBJ1-2; 7 bases map to TRBD1. V was pared by 5 bases and J by 2 bases, with 11 bases of the junction left unmatched. This CDR3 has 16 amino acids. Germline loops: CDR1 SGHVS, CDR2 FQNEAQ. The CDR3 bases are TGTGCCAGCAGCCAAAAACCGGGACAGACAAACTATGGCTACACCTTC. It specifies CASSQKPGQTNYGYTF.

Notes on this clone: The germline gene is not matched at one end of the junction; a read error may be the cause. CDR3 region: CASSFGIQAYNEQFF. CDR3 DNA: TGTGCTAGCAGCTTCGGAATTCAGGCCTACAATGAGCAGTTCTTC. The chain couples TRBV7-7 to TRBJ2-1, with D unresolved. This CDR3 is 15 amino acids long. Germline values: CDR1 SSHAT, CDR2 FNYEAQ (reference sequence). The full variable domain, in which reference TRBV7-7 and TRBJ2-1 provide the parts outside the CDR3, is GAGVSQSPRYKVTKRGQDVTLRCDPISSHATLYWYQQALGQGPEFLTYFNYEAQPDKSGLPSDRFSAERPEGSISTLTIQRTEQRDSAMYRCASSFGIQAYNEQFFGPGTRLTVL.

This chain uses TRBV9 with TRBJ2-1; tentative D call: TRBD1 (6 bases). Germline V gene data show CDR1 as SGDLS and CDR2 as YYNGEE. The CDR3 has 16 residues. The ends were cut back, 3 bases at V and 2 bases at J, with 15 bases in the middle. CDR3 DNA sequence: TGTGCCAGCAGCGCCCTACAGGGAAGGGCCTACAATGAGCAGTTCTTC. It yields the protein CASSALQGRAYNEQFF.

This chain connects TRBV6-6 to TRBJ2-7; D perhaps matches TRBD2 (5 bases). V lost 4 bases, J lost 0 bases, and 7 bases lay in between. Germline-derived CDR1 and CDR2 are MNHNY and SVGAGI (reference sequence). The CDR3 contains 13 residues. CDR3 DNA: TGTGCCAGCAGTTTGGACTTCTCCTACGAGCAGTACTTC. The encoded protein is CASSLDFSYEQYF.

V and J are TRBV5-4 and TRBJ1-1; tentative D call: TRBD1 (5 bases). The V gene lost 4 bases and the J gene lost 7 bases, with 17 bases spanning the gap. The V gene's germline CDR1 is SGHNT and CDR2 YYREEE (reference sequence). The CDR3 consists of 14 residues. The CDR3 spells CASSLSGRDVEAFF. The CDR3 DNA is TGTGCCAGCAGCCTTAGTGGCAGGGATGTTGAAGCTTTCTTT.

The V gene is TRBV6-2 or TRBV6-3, the J gene TRBJ2-1, with 9 bases fitting TRBD2. Trimming took 5 bases from V and 4 from J; bases not matched to a gene: 9. The CDR3 covers 16 residues. Germline V lookup: CDR1 MNHEY, CDR2 SVGEGT. The CDR3 loop is CASSKPGLAVYNEQFF. DNA for the CDR3: TGTGCCAGCAGTAAACCGGGACTAGCCGTGTACAATGAGCAGTTCTTC.